These 13 T cell receptor beta chains originate from one sample sequenced in a study of human T cells and chemical hapten exposure. TCRdb reanalysed the RACE reads using MiXCR and keeps one entry per CDR3 protein. Of under 450,000 distinct CDR3 sequences in the sample, around 6% were seen once. Stated time point: patch test 2, 6 weeks after DPC sensitization. Treatment: therapeutic diphenylcyclopropenone sensitization with weekly scalp DPC. The source material was whole blood, sampled in connection with sensitization to the hapten diphenylcyclopropenone (DPC). These receptors originate from a woman aged 18-35 years with alopecia areata. Some clones in this sample may be carry-over from other donors' samples.

The chain uses TRBV18 and TRBJ1-2; D not resolved. Per the germline V gene, CDR1 is KGHSH and CDR2 is LQKENI. Between the trimmed V and J ends, which lost 2 bases and 6 bases, there was a span of 7 bases. The CDR3 is 12 residues long. The CDR3 region is CASSPNLDGYTF. In nucleotides, the CDR3 is TGTGCCAGCTCACCAAACTTAGATGGCTACACCTTC.

This clonotype was detected only a few times. The chain joins TRBV3-1 to TRBJ2-7; 8 bases map to TRBD1. The CDR3 totals 14 residues. Looked up from germline, CDR1 is LGHDT and CDR2 is YNNKEL (reference sequence). V lost 1 base to trimming and J lost 3 bases; unmatched junction nucleotides: 2. The CDR3 DNA follows: TGTGCCAGCAGCCAAGTGGACAGGGTCTACGAGCAGTACTTC. The encoded protein is CASSQVDRVYEQYF.

This clonotype was counted at least ten times. The V gene is TRBV4-1, the J gene TRBJ1-4; a weak D match, TRBD1 (5 bases). Germline-derived CDR1 and CDR2 are MGHRA and YSYEKL. The V gene lost 3 bases and the J gene lost 2 bases, with 16 bases spanning the gap. This CDR3 is 17 amino acids long. In DNA form, the CDR3 reads TGCGCCAGCAGCCATCCCCAGGGCTCCGTGACTAATGAAAAACTGTTTTTT. Translation gives CASSHPQGSVTNEKLFF.

In this sample, this clonotype turned up a few times. The rearrangement uses TRBV5-6 and TRBJ1-5, with D unclear. CDR1 is SGHDT, CDR2 YYEEEE, per germline. Between the trimmed V and J ends, which lost 4 bases and 5 bases, there was a span of 19 bases. The CDR3 length is 16 residues. The CDR3 region has the DNA TGTGCCAGCAGCGGCCATACGGGGAAATCAGATCAGCCCCAGCATTTT. This encodes CASSGHTGKSDQPQHF.

DNA of the CDR3: TGTGCCAGCAGCGGGGACCTTGTGACTTATGGCTACACCTTC. Protein: CASSGDLVTYGYTF. This chain uses TRBV4-2 with TRBJ1-2, with TRBD1 as a possible D gene (5 bases). The CDR3 spans 14 residues. Germline V lookup: CDR1 LGHNA, CDR2 YNFKEQ. V lost 5 bases to trimming and J lost 5 bases, with 15 bases between them.

With respect to this clonotype: A much larger clone is a single base away; this may be a read error. Since the CDR3 does not end with the conserved phenylalanine or tryptophan, this likely comes from a read error. This chain joins TRBV6-2 or TRBV6-3 and TRBJ2-7, with 13 bases fitting TRBD2. Germline V gene sequence: CDR1 MNHEY, CDR2 SVGEGT. The CDR3 is 20 amino acids. V shed 6 bases and J 6 bases; nucleotides not matched to a gene: 23. For the CDR3, the DNA is TGTGCCAGCAGACATCGACTAGCGGGGGGCCGTTTCCCGACGGGGTTCGAGCAGTACTAC. Its protein product is CASRHRLAGGRFPTGFEQYY.

This clonotype was counted ten times or more. The chain is built from TRBV4-3 and TRBJ1-1; D is ambiguous. Trimming left V 2 bases short and J 0 bases short, with 7 bases between. The CDR3 is made up of 14 amino acids. CDR1 and CDR2 (germline): LGHNA, YSLEER. The CDR3 DNA reads TGCGCCAGCAGCCAATTACAGTTGAACACTGAAGCTTTCTTT. This translates into CASSQLQLNTEAFF.

This clonotype was counted ten times or more. J is TRBJ2-1 and V is TRBV28, with D possibly called TRBD1 or TRBD2 (5 bases each). V was trimmed by 3 bases and J by 6 bases, leaving 12 bases between them. CDR1 is MDHEN and CDR2 is SYDVKM in the germline V gene. The CDR3 contains 14 residues. CDR3 protein: CASSLDGDANEQFF. Here the CDR3 DNA reads TGTGCCAGCAGTTTGGACGGGGACGCCAATGAGCAGTTCTTC.

This clonotype was recorded a few times. The chain joins TRBV6-1 to TRBJ1-3; a possible D gene is TRBD1 (6 bases). The CDR3 is made up of 15 amino acids. V was shortened by 5 bases and J by 0 bases, with 11 bases between the two germline ends. Looked up from germline, CDR1 is MNHNS and CDR2 is SASEGT. DNA for the CDR3: TGTGCCAGCAGTCCTCAGGGGAGCTCTGGAAACACCATATATTTT. Translated, it gives CASSPQGSSGNTIYF.

This chain connects TRBV11-2 to TRBJ2-3, with 10 bases fitting TRBD1. The V gene end was trimmed by 5 bases and the J gene end by 3 bases; junction bases not matched to a gene: 20. The CDR3 is 20 amino acids. Germline-derived CDR1 and CDR2 are SGHAT and FQNNGV. CDR3 in DNA: TGTGCCAGCAGCGGAGGCGGACAGGACCCGGACAGGGGGAGGACAGATACGCAGTATTTT. Protein sequence: CASSGGGQDPDRGRTDTQYF.

This clonotype has at least ten counts. The genes are TRBV6-7 and TRBJ2-4; the match to TRBD1 covers 7 bases. TRBV6-7 is an open reading frame whose function is uncertain. The CDR3 runs 17 residues. Trimming at V came to 7 bases and at J to 0 bases, leaving 12 bases not matched to a gene. In DNA, the CDR3 is TGTGCCAGCACCTACCGGGACAGCGAATTAGCCAAAAACATTCAGTACTTC. The encoded protein is CASTYRDSELAKNIQYF.

The chain carries TRBV6-1 and TRBJ1-5; 9 nucleotides align to TRBD1. The V gene's germline CDR1 is MNHNS and CDR2 SASEGT. The CDR3 runs 15 residues. The junction had 6 bases not matched to a gene; V was cut back by 6 bases and J by 3 bases. CDR3 bases: TGTGCCAGCAGACGGGGACAGGGAAACAATCAGCCCCAGCATTTT. Residues: CASRRGQGNNQPQHF.

This clonotype has only a few counts. J is TRBJ2-1 and V is TRBV18; D is possibly TRBD1 (6 bases). Germline loops: CDR1 KGHSH, CDR2 LQKENI. Trimming cost V 6 bases and J 6 bases, with 18 bases left between them. The CDR3 is made up of 15 amino acids. The CDR3 DNA is TGTGCCAGCTCGGATGGAACAGGGTTGGGCAATGAGCAGTTCTTC. Protein product: CASSDGTGLGNEQFF.